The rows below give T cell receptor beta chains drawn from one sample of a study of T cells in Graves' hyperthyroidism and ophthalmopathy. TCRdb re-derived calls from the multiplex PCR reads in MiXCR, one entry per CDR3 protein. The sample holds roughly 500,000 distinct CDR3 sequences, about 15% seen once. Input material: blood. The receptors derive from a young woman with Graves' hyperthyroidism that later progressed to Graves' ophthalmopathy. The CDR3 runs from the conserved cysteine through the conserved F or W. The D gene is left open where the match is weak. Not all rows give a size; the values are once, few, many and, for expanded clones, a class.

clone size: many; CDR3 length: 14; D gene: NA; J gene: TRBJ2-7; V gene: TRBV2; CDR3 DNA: TGTGCCAGCCGCTCAGGCAGGGGCTCCTACGAGCAGTACTTC; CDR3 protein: CASRSGRGSYEQYF
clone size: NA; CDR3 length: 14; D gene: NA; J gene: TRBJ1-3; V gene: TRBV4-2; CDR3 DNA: TGTGCCAGCATCCAAGTCGACAGAAGAGACACCATATATTTT; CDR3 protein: CASIQVDRRDTIYF
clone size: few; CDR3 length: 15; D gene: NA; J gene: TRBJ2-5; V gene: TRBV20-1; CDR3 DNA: TGCAGTGCTGAAAAAAGCGGGTATATAGAAGAGACCCAGTACTTC; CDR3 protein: CSAEKSGYIEETQYF
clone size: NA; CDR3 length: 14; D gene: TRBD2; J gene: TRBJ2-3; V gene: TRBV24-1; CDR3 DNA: TGTGCCACCAGTAAGGGGACTAGCGGGAGTACGCAGTATTTT; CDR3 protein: CATSKGTSGSTQYF
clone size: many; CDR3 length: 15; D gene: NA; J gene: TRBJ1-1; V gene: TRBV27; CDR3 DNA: TGTGCCAGCAGTTTGGGAGGTTTTTGGAACACTGAAGCTTTCTTT; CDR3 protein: CASSLGGFWNTEAFF
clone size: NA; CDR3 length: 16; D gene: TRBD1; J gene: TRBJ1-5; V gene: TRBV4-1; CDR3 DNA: TGCGCCAGCAGCCAGGCGGGACAGGGGACCAATCAGCCCCAGCATTTT; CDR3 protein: CASSQAGQGTNQPQHF
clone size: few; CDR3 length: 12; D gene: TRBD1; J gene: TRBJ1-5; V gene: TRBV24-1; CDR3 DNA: TGTGCCACCGCGACAGGGGAGTCACCCCAGCATTTT; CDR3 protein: CATATGESPQHF
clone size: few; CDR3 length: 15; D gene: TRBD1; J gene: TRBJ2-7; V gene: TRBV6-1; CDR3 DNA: TGTGCCAGCAGTGTCCGGGACAGGGTAGGAGACGAGCAGTACTTC; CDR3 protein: CASSVRDRVGDEQYF
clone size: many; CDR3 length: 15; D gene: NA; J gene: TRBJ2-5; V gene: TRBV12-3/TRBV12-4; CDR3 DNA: TGTGCCAGCAGTTTTACAAGGCGGGGCCAAGAGACCCAGTACTTC; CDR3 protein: CASSFTRRGQETQYF
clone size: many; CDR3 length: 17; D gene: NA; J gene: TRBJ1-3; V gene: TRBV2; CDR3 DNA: TGTGCCAGCAGTGAATACCCCCCCAACAGGTCCGGAAACACCATATATTTT; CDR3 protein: CASSEYPPNRSGNTIYF
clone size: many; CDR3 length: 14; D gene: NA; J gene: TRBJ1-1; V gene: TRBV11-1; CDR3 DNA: TGTGCCAGCAGCAGATTTCGGGGCGACACTGAAGCTTTCTTT; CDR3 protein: CASSRFRGDTEAFF
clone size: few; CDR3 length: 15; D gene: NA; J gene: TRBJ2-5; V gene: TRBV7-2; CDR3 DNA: TGTGCCAGCAGCGACACGGGGGCACCGCCTAGGACCCAGTACTTC; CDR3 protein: CASSDTGAPPRTQYF
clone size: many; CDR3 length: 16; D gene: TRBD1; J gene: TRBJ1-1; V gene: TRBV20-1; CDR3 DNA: TGCAGTGCTAGAGATCTCCAGGGGGCGAAAAAATTTGAAGCTTTCTTT; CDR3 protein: CSARDLQGAKKFEAFF
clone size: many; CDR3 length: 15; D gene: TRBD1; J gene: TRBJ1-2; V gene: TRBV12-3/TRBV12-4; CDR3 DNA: TGTGCCAGCAGTTTAGCAGGGGGCGCGAACTATGGCTACACCTTC; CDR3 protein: CASSLAGGANYGYTF
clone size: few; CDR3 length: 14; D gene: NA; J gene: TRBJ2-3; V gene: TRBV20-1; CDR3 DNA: TGCAGTGCCCTGGGGTCGCTCGATGAATATACGCAGTATTTT; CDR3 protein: CSALGSLDEYTQYF
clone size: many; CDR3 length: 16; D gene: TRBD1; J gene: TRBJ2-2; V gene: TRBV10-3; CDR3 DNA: TGTGCCATCAACCCTGGGACAGGTGGTTACACCGGGGAGCTGTTTTTT; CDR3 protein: CAINPGTGGYTGELFF
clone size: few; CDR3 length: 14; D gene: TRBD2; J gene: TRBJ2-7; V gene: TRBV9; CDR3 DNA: TGTGCCAGCAGCGGAGTCGCGGGGGGTAGCGAGCAGTACTTC; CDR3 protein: CASSGVAGGSEQYF
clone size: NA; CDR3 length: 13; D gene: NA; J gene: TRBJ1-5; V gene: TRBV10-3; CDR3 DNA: TGTGCCATCAGTGATAGGGGCAATCAGCCCCAGCATTTT; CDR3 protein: CAISDRGNQPQHF
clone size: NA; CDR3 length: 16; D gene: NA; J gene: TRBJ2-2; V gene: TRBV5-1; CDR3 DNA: TGCGCCAGCAGCCGAGGGGCTGTTGCGGTCACCGGGGAGCTGTTTTTT; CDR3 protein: CASSRGAVAVTGELFF
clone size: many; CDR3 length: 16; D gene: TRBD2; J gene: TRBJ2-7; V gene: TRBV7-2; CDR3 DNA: TGTGCCAGCAGCTTAGATAGGACTAGCGGACCCTACGAGCAGTACTTC; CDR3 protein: CASSLDRTSGPYEQYF
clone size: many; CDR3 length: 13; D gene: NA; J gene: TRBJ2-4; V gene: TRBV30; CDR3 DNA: TGTGCCTGGAGTGGTGGGGGCTTGGACATTCAGTACTTC; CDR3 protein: CAWSGGGLDIQYF
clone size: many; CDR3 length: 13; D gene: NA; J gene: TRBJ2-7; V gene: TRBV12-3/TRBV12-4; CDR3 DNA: TGTGCCAGCAGTTTAGGACACCCCTCCGAGCAGTACTTC; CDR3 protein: CASSLGHPSEQYF
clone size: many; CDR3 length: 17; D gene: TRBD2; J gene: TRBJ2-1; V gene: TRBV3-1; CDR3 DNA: TGTGCCAGCAGCCAAGGGGTTAGCGGGAGTGTCTACAATGAGCAGTTCTTC; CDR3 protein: CASSQGVSGSVYNEQFF
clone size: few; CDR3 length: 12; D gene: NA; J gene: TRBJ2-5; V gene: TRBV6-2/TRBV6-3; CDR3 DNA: TGTGCCAGCAGTTATACAGCCCCGACCCAGTACTTC; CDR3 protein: CASSYTAPTQYF
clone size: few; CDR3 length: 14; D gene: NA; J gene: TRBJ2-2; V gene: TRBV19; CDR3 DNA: TGTGCCAGTAGACCTCAACAGGGAACCGGGGAGCTGTTTTTT; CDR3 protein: CASRPQQGTGELFF
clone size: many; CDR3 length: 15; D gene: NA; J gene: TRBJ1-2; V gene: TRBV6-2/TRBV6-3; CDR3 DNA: TGTGCCAGCAGTTACTCGGGGACCTCTCAAAAGGGCTACACCTTC; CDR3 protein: CASSYSGTSQKGYTF
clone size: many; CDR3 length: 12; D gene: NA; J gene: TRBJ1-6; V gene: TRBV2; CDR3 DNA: TGTGCCAGCAGCACCGGGTCCACACCCCTCCACTTT; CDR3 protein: CASSTGSTPLHF
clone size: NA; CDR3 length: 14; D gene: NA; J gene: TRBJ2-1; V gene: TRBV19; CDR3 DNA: TGTGCCAGTAGTACATCCACAGGAATAGAGGAGCAGTTCTTC; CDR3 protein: CASSTSTGIEEQFF
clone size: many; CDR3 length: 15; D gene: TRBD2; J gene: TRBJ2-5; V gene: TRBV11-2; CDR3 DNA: TGTGCCAGCAGCTTGGAACTAGCGGGAGAAGAGACCCAGTACTTC; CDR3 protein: CASSLELAGEETQYF
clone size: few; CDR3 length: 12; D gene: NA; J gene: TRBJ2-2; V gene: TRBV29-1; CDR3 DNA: TGCAGCGTTGTGGAGGACTCCGGGGAGCTGTTTTTT; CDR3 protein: CSVVEDSGELFF
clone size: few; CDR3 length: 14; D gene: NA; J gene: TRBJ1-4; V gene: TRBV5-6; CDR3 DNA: TGTGCCAGCAGCCGTGGGGCCGGGGATGAAAAACTGTTTTTT; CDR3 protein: CASSRGAGDEKLFF
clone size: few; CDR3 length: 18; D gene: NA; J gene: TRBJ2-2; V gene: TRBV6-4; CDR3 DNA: TGTGCCAGCAGTGACTCGATTATAAGGACTTCGAACACCGGGGAGCTGTTTTTT; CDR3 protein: CASSDSIIRTSNTGELFF
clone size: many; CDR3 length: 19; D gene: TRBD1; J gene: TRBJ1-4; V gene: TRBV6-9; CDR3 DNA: TGTGCCAGCAGCTTGGTTGACAGGGGGGCGACCCCGCACCCTGAAAAACTGTTTTTT; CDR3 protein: CASSLVDRGATPHPEKLFF
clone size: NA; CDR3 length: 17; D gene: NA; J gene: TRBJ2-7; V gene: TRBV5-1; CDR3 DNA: TGCGCCAGCAGCCGTCCCCCGAGCGAACTATTTTCCTACGAGCAGTACTTC; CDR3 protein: CASSRPPSELFSYEQYF
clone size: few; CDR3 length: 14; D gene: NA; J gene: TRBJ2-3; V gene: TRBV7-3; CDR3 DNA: TGTGCCAGCAGCCTAGGTCGGCAGACAGATGCGCAGTATTTT; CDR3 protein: CASSLGRQTDAQYF
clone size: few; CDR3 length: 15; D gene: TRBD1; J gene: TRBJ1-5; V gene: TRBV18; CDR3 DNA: TGTGCCAGCTCACCTAGAGGGACAGGCAATCAGCCCCAGCATTTT; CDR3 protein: CASSPRGTGNQPQHF
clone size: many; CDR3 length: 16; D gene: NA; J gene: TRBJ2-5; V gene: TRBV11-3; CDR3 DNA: TGTGCCAGCAGCTTATGGGACCCCGGGACCCAAGAGACCCAGTACTTC; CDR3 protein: CASSLWDPGTQETQYF
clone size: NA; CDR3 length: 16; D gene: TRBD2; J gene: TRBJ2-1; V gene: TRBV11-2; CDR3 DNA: TGTGCCAGCAGCCCTCTAGCGGGAGGAGCGTACAATGAGCAGTTCTTC; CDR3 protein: CASSPLAGGAYNEQFF
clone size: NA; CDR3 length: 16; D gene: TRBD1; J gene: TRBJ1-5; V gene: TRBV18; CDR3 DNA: TGTGCCAGCTCACCACCGGGACAGGGGGGGGGTCAGCCCCAGCATTTT; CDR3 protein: CASSPPGQGGGQPQHF
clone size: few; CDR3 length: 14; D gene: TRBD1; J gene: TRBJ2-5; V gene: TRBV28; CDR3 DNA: TGTGCCAGCAGTTCCCGGGACAGTGAAGAGGCCCAGTACTTC; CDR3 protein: CASSSRDSEEAQYF
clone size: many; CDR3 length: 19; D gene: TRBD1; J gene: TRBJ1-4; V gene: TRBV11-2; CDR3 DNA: TGTGCCAGCAGCTTTTACGACAGGGGCCTTCGGGGGACTAATGAAAAACTGTTTTTT; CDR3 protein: CASSFYDRGLRGTNEKLFF
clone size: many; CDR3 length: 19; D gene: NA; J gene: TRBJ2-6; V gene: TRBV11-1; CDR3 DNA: TGTGCCAGCAGCCCTACTGCAGCCCACTCCTCCTCTGGGGCCAACGTCCTGACTTTC; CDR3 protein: CASSPTAAHSSSGANVLTF
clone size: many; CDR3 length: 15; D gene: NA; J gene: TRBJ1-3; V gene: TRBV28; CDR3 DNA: TGTGCCAGCAGTTTACGGATTGGCTCTGGAAACACCATATATTTT; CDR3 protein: CASSLRIGSGNTIYF
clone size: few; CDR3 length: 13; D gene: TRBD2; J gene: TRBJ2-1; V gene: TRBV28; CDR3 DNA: TGTGCCAGCAGTCCACTCTTAGCGGGAGTCAGATTCTTC; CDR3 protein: CASSPLLAGVRFF
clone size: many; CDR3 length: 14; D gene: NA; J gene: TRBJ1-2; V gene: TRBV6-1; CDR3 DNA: TGTGCCAGCAGTGACGGACAGACTAACTATGGCTACACCTTC; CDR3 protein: CASSDGQTNYGYTF
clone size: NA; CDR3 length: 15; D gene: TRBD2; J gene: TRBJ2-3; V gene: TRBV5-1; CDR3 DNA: TGCGCCACCAAACGACTAGCGGGAGTGCGAGATACGCAGTATTTT; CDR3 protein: CATKRLAGVRDTQYF
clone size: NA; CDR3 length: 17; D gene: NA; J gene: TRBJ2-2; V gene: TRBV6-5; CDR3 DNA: TGTGCCAGCAGTTACCTATCACAGGGCACGAACACCGGGGAGCTGTTTTTT; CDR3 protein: CASSYLSQGTNTGELFF
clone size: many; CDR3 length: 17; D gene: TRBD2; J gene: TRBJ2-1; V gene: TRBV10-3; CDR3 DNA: TGTGCCATCAGTGGTTCCTCCGGGACTAGCGGGAGTGGTGAGCAGTTCTTC; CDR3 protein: CAISGSSGTSGSGEQFF
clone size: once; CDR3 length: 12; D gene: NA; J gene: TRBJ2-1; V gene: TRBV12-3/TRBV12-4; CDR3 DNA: TGTGCCAGCAGTTTAGGGCGGGATGAGCAGTTCTTC; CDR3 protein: CASSLGRDEQFF
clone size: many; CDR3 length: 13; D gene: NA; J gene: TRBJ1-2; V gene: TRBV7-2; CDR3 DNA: TGTGCCAGCAGCCAAAGGGGCGATCCGATCTACACCTTC; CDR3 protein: CASSQRGDPIYTF